One and the same sample provided the 13 T cell receptor beta chains below, sequenced in a study of T-cell memory formation after mild COVID-19. Each CDR3 protein gets one entry after TCRdb re-called the 5' RACE reads with MiXCR. The sample holds roughly 500,000 distinct CDR3 sequences, about a fifth seen once. The sequenced sample consisted of PBMCs or a T cell subset sorted from them (not recorded which). All receptors derive from an adult woman who had mild COVID-19 (a few samples of this study predate the infection). Cell type and time point are not known.

The gene calls are TRBV7-3 and TRBJ2-3; TRBD1 agrees at 7 bases. V lost 5 bases, J lost 2 bases, and 4 bases stayed unmatched. Germline V CDR1 and CDR2: SGHTA, FQGTGA. The CDR3 has 14 residues. CDR3: CASSPGTATDTQYF. The DNA for the CDR3 is TGTGCCAGCAGCCCCGGGACAGCCACAGATACGCAGTATTTT.

A few counts support this clonotype. The chain uses TRBV5-1 and TRBJ2-7, with 8 positions matching TRBD2. J was trimmed by 7 bases and V by 4 bases; bases with no gene match: 13. The V gene's germline CDR1 is SGHRS and CDR2 YFSETQ. This CDR3 comprises 15 residues. The CDR3: CASSQKAGEYREQYF. Written as DNA, the CDR3 is TGCGCCAGCAGCCAAAAAGCGGGGGAGTATAGAGAGCAGTACTTC. The variable domain in full, completed from reference TRBV5-1 and TRBJ2-7, reads KAGVTQTPRYLIKTRGQQVTLSCSPISGHRSVSWYQQTPGQGLQFLFEYFSETQRNKGNFPGRFSGRQFSNSRSEMNVSTLELGDSALYLCASSQKAGEYREQYFGPGTRLTVT.

This clonotype was detected only a few times. The chain employs TRBV12-3 or TRBV12-4 and TRBJ1-1; tentatively, D is TRBD1 (6 bases). V was clipped by 6 bases and J by 1 base, with 12 bases between them. The CDR3 is 14 residues long. The CDR3, as DNA: TGTGCCAGCAGAGCCGGACAGAGGAACACTGAAGCTTTCTTT. It is translated as CASRAGQRNTEAFF.

The chain combines TRBV5-5 with TRBJ2-7; 7 bases match TRBD2. This CDR3 is built from 15 residues. The V segment lost 1 base and the J segment 3 bases; nucleotides outside the gene matches: 7. CDR1 and CDR2 from the germline V gene are SGHKS and YYEKEE (reference sequence). The DNA for the CDR3 is TGTGCCAGCAGCTTGCCCAGCGGGATACTCTACGAGCAGTACTTC. Translating it yields CASSLPSGILYEQYF.

This clonotype was counted a few times. The chain employs TRBV7-3 and TRBJ2-5, with D unresolved. Per the germline V gene, CDR1 is SGHTA and CDR2 is FQGTGA. V lost 4 bases and J lost 1, with 7 bases in between. This CDR3 comprises 13 residues. As DNA, the CDR3 is TGTGCCAGCAGCTCCCCCCCCCAAGAGACCCAGTACTTC. This codes for CASSSPPQETQYF. Filled out from reference TRBV7-3 and TRBJ2-5, the complete variable domain reads GAGVSQTPSNKVTEKGKYVELRCDPISGHTALYWYRQSLGQGPEFLIYFQGTGAADDSGLPNDRFFAVRPEGSVSTLKIQRTERGDSAVYLCASSSPPQETQYFGPGTRLLVL.

The chain joins TRBV20-1 to TRBJ2-7; 7 bases fit TRBD2. The CDR3 sequence is 14 residues long. In germline, CDR1 is DFQATT, CDR2 SNEGSKA (reference sequence). The trim removed 1 base at V and 2 bases at J, leaving 5 bases unmatched. The CDR3 DNA is TGCAGTGCTAGAGGTCCTAGCGGAGCCTACGAGCAGTACTTC. Residues: CSARGPSGAYEQYF.

This clonotype was counted only a few times. The gene calls are TRBV5-1 and TRBJ2-1; D uncertain. The CDR3 is made up of 16 amino acids. Germline V gene data show CDR1 as SGHRS and CDR2 as YFSETQ. Between the trimmed V and J ends, which lost 0 bases and 0 bases, there was a span of 10 bases. The CDR3 DNA sequence: TGCGCCAGCAGCTTGGACGCTGTCAGCTCCTACAATGAGCAGTTCTTC. Translating gives CASSLDAVSSYNEQFF.

There are a few counts of this clonotype. V and J are TRBV10-3 and TRBJ2-5; D is ambiguous. The germline V gene encodes CDR1 ENHRY and CDR2 SYGVKD. The CDR3 sequence is 13 residues long. The germline V and J ends were trimmed by 0 bases and 1 base, with 3 bases remaining between them. The CDR3 loop reads CAISESAQETQYF. CDR3 DNA: TGTGCCATCAGTGAGTCGGCCCAAGAGACCCAGTACTTC.

This sequence joins TRBV12-3 or TRBV12-4 and TRBJ2-3, with TRBD2 matching 9 bases. J gave up 1 base and V 6 bases, and 11 bases lay outside the gene matches. There are 17 residues in the CDR3. The CDR3 DNA is TGTGCCAGCAGCCTCCCGGGGGCGGGGGGGGGCACAGATACGCAGTATTTT. This encodes CASSLPGAGGGTDTQYF.

This sequence joins TRBV15 and TRBJ1-2; TRBD1 matches 7 bases. The V segment lost 7 bases and the J segment 8 bases; nucleotides outside the gene matches: 10. Per the germline V gene, CDR1 is LNHNV and CDR2 is YYDKDF (reference sequence). The CDR3 sequence is 13 residues long. The CDR3 region has the DNA TGTGCCACCAACCTGCCGGGACAGACGGGCTACACCTTC. It is translated as CATNLPGQTGYTF.

J is TRBJ2-1 and V is TRBV12-3 or TRBV12-4; a weak D match, TRBD1 (5 bases). V was shortened by 6 bases and J by 3 bases, with 18 bases between the two germline ends. This CDR3 region has 16 residues. DNA of the CDR3: TGTGCCAGCAGCCGTGGACCCCCCCAGGGCTACAATGAGCAGTTCTTC. This translates into CASSRGPPQGYNEQFF.

This clonotype was detected only a few times. This chain joins TRBV4-2 and TRBJ1-5; no clear D gene. The CDR3 runs 16 residues. The V end was cut by 1 base, the J end by 3 bases, with 13 bases between. Germline values: CDR1 LGHNA, CDR2 YNFKEQ. Here the CDR3 DNA reads TGTGCCAGCAGCCAAGTTGATAGGCAGATCAATCAGCCCCAGCATTTT. Its protein is CASSQVDRQINQPQHF.

This clonotype was observed many times. The rearrangement joins TRBV12-3 or TRBV12-4 to TRBJ2-3, with D perhaps assigned TRBD1 or TRBD2 (5 bases each). V lost 4 bases, J lost 3 bases, and 8 bases lay in between. The CDR3 covers 13 residues. The CDR3 DNA reads TGTGCCAGCAGTTACGAGGGGACAGATACGCAGTATTTT. Amino acids: CASSYEGTDTQYF.